Listed below are T cell receptor beta chains from one sample, sequenced in a study of T cell changes during pregnancy in multiple sclerosis. The table came from immunoSEQ multiplex PCR; TCRdb's copy has only in-frame clones and leaves some out. The profile shows 55,000 to 95,000 clones, around nine tenths of them singletons. Material: peripheral blood, obtained in the second trimester of pregnancy. All receptors come from a female donor in good health, enrolled as a control in a pregnancy study. Both conserved end residues are part of each CDR3. A D gene is named only where the DNA matches it firmly. The size entry is marked missing in some rows and otherwise reads once, few, many or a size class.

J	D	V	size	DNA	CDR3
TRBJ2-1	-	TRBV2	-	TGTGCCAGCAGTGAAGAGAGCATACAGTTCTTC	CASSEESIQFF
TRBJ1-6	TRBD1	TRBV6-5	-	TGTGCCAGCAGTTACCTGGGACAGGTTCATTCACCCCTCCACTTT	CASSYLGQVHSPLHF
TRBJ1-2	-	TRBV10-3	-	TGTGCCATCAGACAGGGTAACTATGGCTACACCTTC	CAIRQGNYGYTF
TRBJ1-3	TRBD1	TRBV6-5	-	TGTGCCAGCAGTTCTAGGACAGGGGGAAACACCATATATTTT	CASSSRTGGNTIYF
TRBJ2-3	-	TRBV30	-	TGTGCCTGGAGCGGGGAGGGGGGGGGTACGCAGTATTTT	CAWSGEGGGTQYF
TRBJ2-7	-	TRBV15	-	TGTGCCACCAGCAGAGATTTAGGAGTGGGCTACGAGCAGTACTTC	CATSRDLGVGYEQYF
TRBJ1-2	-	TRBV19	-	TGTGCCAGTAGTATAGGTAGCAGCTATGGCTACACCTTC	CASSIGSSYGYTF
TRBJ1-2	-	TRBV2	-	TGTGCCAGCACCAGACAGCAAACGTCTGGTGGCTACACCTTC	CASTRQQTSGGYTF
TRBJ2-7	TRBD2	TRBV18	-	TGTGCCAGCTCACCTAACAAACTAGCGAGCTCCTACGAGCAGTACTTC	CASSPNKLASSYEQYF
TRBJ2-2	-	TRBV7-2	-	TGTGCCAGCAGCTTAGGGCCAGCCGGGGAGCTGTTTTTT	CASSLGPAGELFF
TRBJ2-3	TRBD2	TRBV7-2	once	TGTGCCAGCAGGAGCGGGGGGGGTAGCACAGATACGCAGTATTTT	CASRSGGGSTDTQYF
TRBJ2-5	TRBD1	TRBV7-2	-	TGTGCCAGCAGTTACCGACAGGGCGGTCCATCAGAGACCCAGTACTTC	CASSYRQGGPSETQYF
TRBJ2-7	-	TRBV6-1	-	TGTGCCAGCAAGGAGGGCAACTACTACGAGCAGTACTTC	CASKEGNYYEQYF
TRBJ2-3	-	TRBV5-6	-	TGTGCCAGCAGCTCCGCCGGGAATCAGTATTTT	CASSSAGNQYF
TRBJ1-1	-	TRBV5-1	-	TGCGCCAGCAGCTTTGGGGGGGGCGGGGTGAACACTGAAGCTTTCTTT	CASSFGGGGVNTEAFF
TRBJ2-1	TRBD2	TRBV25-1	-	TGTGCCAGCAGTGAACCAGCGGGGGGGCAGAATGAGCAGTTCTTC	CASSEPAGGQNEQFF
TRBJ2-2	TRBD1	TRBV5-1	-	TGCGCCAGCAGCTTCCTGACAGGGGGCACCGGGGAGCTGTTTTTT	CASSFLTGGTGELFF
TRBJ1-5	-	TRBV2	-	TGTGCCAGCTGGTCCTCAGGTCATAGCAATCAGCCCCAGCATTTT	CASWSSGHSNQPQHF
TRBJ1-1	-	TRBV4-2	-	TGTGCCAGCAGCCAAGTCTCGGGAAAGGGCTCTGAAGCTTTCTTT	CASSQVSGKGSEAFF
TRBJ1-2	-	TRBV4-3	-	TGCGCCAGCAGCCAAAGCCGGGAGCGGCATGGCTACACCTTC	CASSQSRERHGYTF
TRBJ1-3	-	TRBV19	-	TGTGCCAGTAGTATAGATCCCAATCGGGGGGCGCATGGAAACACCATATATTTT	CASSIDPNRGAHGNTIYF
TRBJ1-2	-	TRBV19	-	TGTGCCAGTTCCTATATGCCGCTTGGCCCCCGGGACTTC	CASSYMPLGPRDF
TRBJ2-3	-	TRBV15	-	TGTGCCACCAGCAGAGGGGGGGACACAGATACGCAGTATTTT	CATSRGGDTDTQYF
TRBJ1-4	-	TRBV7-6	once	TGTGCCAGCAGCTCGAACAGGGTTACTAATGAAAAACTGTTTTTT	CASSSNRVTNEKLFF
TRBJ2-1	-	TRBV27	once	TGTGCCAGCAGTTTACCCCACGGGGAGCAGTTCTTC	CASSLPHGEQFF
TRBJ2-7	-	TRBV6-1	-	TGTGCCAGCAATGATGGCCCGTGGACAGTCGAGCAGTACTTC	CASNDGPWTVEQYF
TRBJ1-1	-	TRBV19	-	TGTGCCAGTAGTATTTCGGTGTCGAACACTGAAGCTTTCTTT	CASSISVSNTEAFF
TRBJ2-5	TRBD2	TRBV7-2	-	TGTGCCAGCAGCAGAGGGGGGCGGGGGGTACAAGAGACCCAGTACTTC	CASSRGGRGVQETQYF
TRBJ1-1	-	TRBV27	-	TGTGCCAGCAGTTTCGGGACTGAAGCTTTCTTT	CASSFGTEAFF
TRBJ1-2	-	TRBV7-9	-	TGTGCCAGCAGCTTAGCACAGGGTGGCTATGGCTACACCTTC	CASSLAQGGYGYTF
TRBJ2-2	-	TRBV7-3	-	TGTGCCAGCAGCTCCTCCGACAGGCGAGGCCGTACCGGGGAGCTGTTTTTT	CASSSSDRRGRTGELFF
TRBJ2-7	-	TRBV27	-	TGTGCCAGCAGTTTCTCAGGTTCCTACGAGCAGTACTTC	CASSFSGSYEQYF
TRBJ1-6	-	TRBV7-9	-	TGTGCCAGCAGCTTAGAGCCCGATTCACCCCTCCACTTT	CASSLEPDSPLHF
TRBJ1-5	-	TRBV18	once	TGTGCCAGCTCACCCTCGGCAGGGGACCAGCCCCAGCATTTT	CASSPSAGDQPQHF
TRBJ2-2	-	TRBV9	-	TGTGCCAGCACCCCGACTGTAATGAACACCGGGGAGCTGTTTTTT	CASTPTVMNTGELFF
TRBJ1-2	-	TRBV27	-	TGTGCCAGCAGTTTAGCAGGGTTGGACTATGGCTACACCTTC	CASSLAGLDYGYTF
TRBJ2-4	-	TRBV15	-	TGTGCCACCAGCACCTCGCAGGGAGCCAAAAACATTCAGTACTTC	CATSTSQGAKNIQYF
TRBJ2-5	TRBD1	TRBV7-2	-	TGTGCCAGCAGTTATCCTCGACAGGGGGCGGTGAGAGAGACCCAGTACTTC	CASSYPRQGAVRETQYF
TRBJ2-3	TRBD1	TRBV27	few	TGTGCCAGCAGTGACAGGGTCGCTTATACGCAGTATTTT	CASSDRVAYTQYF
TRBJ1-4	-	TRBV9	-	TGTGCCAGCAGCGTAAGCAGGCGACCTAATGAAAAACTGTTTTTT	CASSVSRRPNEKLFF
TRBJ2-2	-	TRBV28	-	TGTGCCAGCAGTTTAGCAGGGGCAAGCGGGGAGCTGTTTTTT	CASSLAGASGELFF
TRBJ1-2	-	TRBV4-3	-	TGCGCCAGCAGCCTTATCCTCGGGGTCGGCTACACCTTC	CASSLILGVGYTF
TRBJ1-2	-	TRBV12-2	-	TGTGCAAGTCGCCCTTCCTCTCGACAGGGGGACGGCTACACCTTC	CASRPSSRQGDGYTF
TRBJ2-6	-	TRBV6-6	-	TGTGCCAGCACCCCCCTGGGTCGGAGTGGGGCCAACGTCCTGACTTTC	CASTPLGRSGANVLTF
TRBJ2-3	-	TRBV19	-	TGTGCCAGTAGTCCACGGGTGGCAGATACGCAGTATTTT	CASSPRVADTQYF
TRBJ1-1	-	TRBV7-3	-	TGTGCCAGCAGCTTCCCCGGTACGGAAGCTTTCTTT	CASSFPGTEAFF
TRBJ1-6	TRBD1	TRBV6-6	once	TGTGCCAGCATCAACGAAGGGACAGAGAATTCACCCCTCCACTTT	CASINEGTENSPLHF
TRBJ2-5	-	TRBV19	-	TGTGCCAGTAGTAAAGGGGACAAGAAAGTGACCCAGTACTTC	CASSKGDKKVTQYF
TRBJ1-4	TRBD1	TRBV7-8	-	TGTGCCAGCAGCATATCCCGGGACAGGGGATTAAATGAAAAACTGTTTTTT	CASSISRDRGLNEKLFF
TRBJ2-7	TRBD1	TRBV4-1	-	TGCGCCAGCAGGCGGGGACAGGGGGCCTCCTACGAGCAGTACTTC	CASRRGQGASYEQYF